These T cell receptor beta chains were read from a single sample in a study of blood T cell repertoires in COVID-19. Data came from immunoSEQ multiplex PCR; TCRdb stores just in-frame clones and leaves some out. The data contain about 180,000 clones, 85% to 90% of them singletons. The sample consisted of peripheral blood. All receptors derive from a person aged 65-85 years with COVID-19, enrolled during active disease. Each CDR3 is given with its conserved first and last residue. D genes are given only for firm matches. Clone size is shown for a subset of rows, as once, few, many or a class of expanded clone.

j_call v_call d_call clone_size cdr3_aa cdr3_nt
TRBJ2-7 TRBV27 NA NA CASSPGQLYEQYF TGTGCCAGCAGTCCGGGACAACTCTACGAGCAGTACTTC
TRBJ2-1 TRBV7-3 NA NA CASSPKTGAEQFF TGTGCCAGCAGCCCGAAGACAGGTGCTGAGCAGTTCTTC
TRBJ2-1 TRBV5-5 TRBD1 once CASSPGQGIYNEQFF TGTGCCAGCAGCCCCGGACAGGGTATATACAATGAGCAGTTCTTC
TRBJ2-1 TRBV28 TRBD1 NA CASSFPTGGAYYNEQFF TGTGCCAGCAGTTTCCCGACAGGGGGCGCGTACTACAATGAGCAGTTCTTC
TRBJ2-1 TRBV7-2 NA NA CASSQEIRRDGPRFF TGTGCCAGCAGCCAAGAAATAAGGAGGGACGGCCCCAGGTTCTTC
TRBJ2-5 TRBV28 NA NA CASSRRAGKETQYF TGTGCCAGCTCCCGAAGGGCAGGGAAAGAGACCCAGTACTTC
TRBJ2-5 TRBV5-1 NA NA CASSLVFGDYQETQYF TGCGCCAGCAGCTTGGTATTTGGGGACTACCAAGAGACCCAGTACTTC
TRBJ2-3 TRBV6-1 NA NA CASSDVGASTDTQYF TGTGCCAGCAGTGATGTGGGGGCAAGCACAGATACGCAGTATTTT
TRBJ2-7 TRBV6-5 TRBD2 NA CASSPGLASIEQYF TGTGCCAGCAGCCCGGGACTAGCGTCGATCGAGCAGTACTTC
TRBJ2-5 TRBV28 NA few CASSFQLGRGQETQYF TGTGCCAGCAGTTTTCAACTGGGGAGAGGGCAAGAGACCCAGTACTTC
TRBJ2-2 TRBV28 TRBD2 NA CASSSPRLGGTGELFF TGTGCCAGCAGTTCCCCTCGGTTGGGGGGGACCGGGGAGCTGTTTTTT
TRBJ2-1 TRBV5-6 NA NA CASSLGGREQFF TGTGCCAGCAGCTTGGGGGGCCGGGAGCAGTTCTTC
TRBJ1-5 TRBV6-2/TRBV6-3 TRBD1 NA CASSYSSRGANQPQHF TGTGCCAGCAGTTACTCGAGCAGGGGGGCGAATCAGCCCCAGCATTTT
TRBJ2-3 TRBV7-2 NA NA CASSPGTSTDTQYF TGTGCCAGCAGCCCAGGAACCAGCACAGATACGCAGTATTTT
TRBJ2-7 TRBV15 TRBD1 NA CATSTGTGGFSSIEQYF TGTGCCACCAGCACCGGGACAGGGGGCTTTAGTTCCATCGAGCAGTACTTC
TRBJ2-2 TRBV4-2 TRBD2 few CASSQDALAGAGELFF TGTGCCAGCAGCCAAGATGCGCTAGCGGGAGCCGGGGAGCTGTTTTTT
TRBJ1-4 TRBV5-4 TRBD1 NA CASSSARDRGTEKLFF TGTGCCAGCAGCTCCGCCCGGGACAGGGGGACGGAAAAACTGTTTTTT
TRBJ1-5 TRBV7-2 NA NA CASSKDMRQPQHF TGTGCCAGCAGCAAGGACATGCGTCAGCCCCAGCATTTT
TRBJ2-2 TRBV18 NA NA CASSPRAPGFTGELFF TGTGCCAGCTCACCACGGGCCCCAGGGTTCACCGGGGAGCTGTTTTTT
TRBJ1-1 TRBV3-1/TRBV3-2 TRBD1 NA CASSQVDRGAFF TGTGCCAGCAGCCAAGTGGACAGGGGAGCTTTCTTT
TRBJ1-5 TRBV7-8 TRBD1 NA CASSLGGIQPQHF TGTGCCAGCAGCCTAGGGGGCATTCAGCCCCAGCATTTT
TRBJ1-2 TRBV2 NA NA CASKRGIGYGYTF TGTGCCAGCAAAAGGGGGATCGGCTATGGCTACACCTTC
TRBJ1-3 TRBV4-1 NA few CASSQDPLGAGNTIYF TGCGCCAGCAGCCAAGACCCTCTCGGGGCTGGAAACACCATATATTTT
TRBJ2-7 TRBV28 NA few CASLPGQYF TGTGCCAGCCTGCCCGGGCAGTACTTC
TRBJ2-7 TRBV18 NA NA CASSGGQAYEQYF TGTGCCAGTAGCGGCGGACAGGCCTACGAGCAGTACTTC
TRBJ2-2 TRBV5-1 NA NA CASSSLGFTGELFF TGCGCCAGCAGCTCTCTAGGCTTCACCGGGGAGCTGTTTTTT
TRBJ1-2 TRBV6-5 NA NA CASSSQTGPYYGYTF TGTGCCAGCAGTTCCCAGACAGGCCCTTACTATGGCTACACCTTC
TRBJ1-1 TRBV3-1/TRBV3-2 NA NA CASSRTGKGTEAFF TGTGCCAGCAGCCGAACAGGTAAAGGGACTGAAGCTTTCTTT
TRBJ1-4 TRBV6-5 NA NA CASISGAEGEKLFF TGTGCCAGCATTTCAGGGGCAGAAGGTGAAAAACTGTTTTTT
TRBJ1-1 TRBV11-2 NA once CAVGYPRGTEAFF TGTGCCGTAGGATACCCTCGAGGCACTGAAGCTTTCTTT
TRBJ1-6 TRBV28 TRBD1 NA CASSTDRPRGGHNSPLHF TGTGCCAGCAGTACGGACAGGCCGCGAGGGGGTCATAATTCACCCCTCCACTTT
TRBJ2-1 TRBV20-1 NA NA CSASGPRDEQFF TGCAGTGCTAGTGGACCCAGGGATGAGCAGTTCTTC
TRBJ1-5 TRBV7-8 TRBD1 once CASSLRGTGDAQHF TGTGCCAGCAGCTTACGGGGGACAGGGGACGCCCAGCATTTT
TRBJ2-7 TRBV2 TRBD1 few CASSDGATGVYDEQYF TGTGCCAGCAGTGATGGCGCGACAGGGGTTTATGACGAGCAGTACTTC
TRBJ1-4 TRBV7-2 NA NA CASSRQGTNEKLFF TGTGCCAGCAGCCGGCAGGGGACTAATGAAAAACTGTTTTTT
TRBJ1-2 TRBV29-1 TRBD1 NA CSARRGLGGGYTF TGCAGCGCCCGAAGGGGGCTTGGTGGCGGCTACACCTTC
TRBJ2-7 TRBV28 NA NA CASSLLPSTLYEQYF TGTGCCAGCAGTTTATTACCATCTACTCTCTACGAGCAGTACTTC
TRBJ1-5 TRBV19 TRBD1 once CASSIVPPQGGSPSYQPQHF TGTGCCAGTAGTATAGTTCCCCCGCAGGGGGGTAGTCCTTCGTATCAGCCCCAGCATTTT
TRBJ2-1 TRBV7-3 NA NA CASSPGGAGGPKFF TGTGCCAGCAGCCCAGGGGGGGCAGGGGGCCCGAAGTTCTTC
TRBJ2-2 TRBV5-1 NA NA CASSLVPENTGELFF TGCGCCAGCAGCTTGGTACCAGAGAACACCGGGGAGCTGTTTTTT
TRBJ1-1 TRBV12-3/TRBV12-4 NA NA CASSLGGGTEAFF TGTGCCAGCAGTTTAGGAGGGGGAACTGAAGCTTTCTTT